Each of the 9 T cell receptor beta chains below was sequenced from the same sample in a study of T cell repertoires in cytomegalovirus infection. TCRdb re-called the reads with MiXCR, one entry per CDR3 protein. The table records approximately 550,000 distinct CDR3 sequences, 16% of them present only once. Sequenced input: CD8+ T cells from PBMCs. The receptors come from a human donor in good health (CMV status not recorded). Some clones in this sample may be carry-over from other donors' samples.

The chain employs TRBV29-1 and TRBJ1-1; 7 bases agree with TRBD1. Germline V lookup: CDR1 SQVTM, CDR2 ANQGSEA. The CDR3 runs to 12 residues. The CDR3 nucleotides read TGCGGTGTGAGGGCAGGGGGGACTGAAGCTTTCTTT. It yields the protein CGVRAGGTEAFF.

This clonotype was counted many times. At one end the junction does not follow the germline gene, possibly because of a read error. The rearrangement links TRBV2 to TRBJ2-7, with 8 bases lining up with TRBD2. The CDR3 loop spans 14 amino acids. Germline V lookup: CDR1 SNHLY, CDR2 FYNNEI. CDR3 sequence reads: CASSEGTSSYEQYF. The CDR3 DNA is TGCGCCAGCAGTGAGGGGACTAGCTCCTACGAGCAGTACTTC.

This clonotype was detected a few times. The chain employs TRBV4-1 and TRBJ2-3; 8 bases are shared with TRBD1. The J segment lost 0 bases and the V segment lost 0 bases, leaving 2 bases of the junction unmatched. Germline-derived CDR1 and CDR2 are MGHRA and YSYEKL. CDR3 length: 16 residues. CDR3: CASSQEDRGSTDTQYF. The CDR3, as DNA: TGCGCCAGCAGCCAAGAAGACAGGGGTAGCACAGATACGCAGTATTTT.

This clonotype was observed a handful of times. J is TRBJ2-7 and V is TRBV5-1, with TRBD1 identical over 9 bases. Trimming took 0 bases from V and 4 from J; bases not matched to a gene: 8. CDR3 length equals 16 residues. Germline CDR1 reads SGHRS; CDR2 reads YFSETQ. CDR3 nucleotides: TGCGCCAGCAGCTTGGGCACCGGGACAGGGAGGTACGAGCAGTACTTC. The encoded protein is CASSLGTGTGRYEQYF.

This clonotype was found many times. The chain carries TRBV5-6 and TRBJ1-5, with 7 nucleotides matching TRBD1. J was trimmed by 4 bases and V by 4 bases; bases with no gene match: 14. The germline V gene has CDR1 SGHDT and CDR2 YYEEEE. The CDR3 is made up of 17 amino acids. CDR3 protein: CASSRGSYRGANQPQHF. CDR3 in DNA: TGTGCCAGCAGCCGGGGGAGTTACAGGGGCGCAAATCAGCCCCAGCATTTT.

The chain recombines TRBV25-1 with TRBJ2-3; D remains unclear. CDR3 length: 14 amino acids. Germline V gene sequence: CDR1 MGHDK, CDR2 SYGVNS. With 5 bases removed from V and 5 bases from J, the gap between germline ends came to 14 bases. CDR3 nucleotides: TGTGCCAGCAGTCCCCCGGGTCTTCGAGATACGCAGTATTTT. As protein: CASSPPGLRDTQYF. The entire variable domain, with the rest obtained from reference TRBV25-1 and TRBJ2-3, is as follows: EADIYQTPRYLVIGTGKKITLECSQTMGHDKMYWYQQDPGMELHLIHYSYGVNSTEKGDLSSESTVSRIRTEHFPLTLESARPSHTSQYLCASSPPGLRDTQYFGPGTRLTVL.

Many counts were recorded for this clonotype. This chain connects TRBV7-9 to TRBJ2-4, with D possibly TRBD2 on 6 matching bases. From germline, CDR1 is SEHNR and CDR2 FQNEAQ (reference sequence). V lost 4 bases and J lost 0, with 13 bases in between. This CDR3 contains 16 residues. As DNA, the CDR3 is TGTGCCAGCAGCTCCGATACGCGGGGAGCCAAAAACATTCAGTACTTC. Translating it yields CASSSDTRGAKNIQYF.

Note on this clonotype: Its ends do not fully match the called genes, so a read error is possible. V usage is TRBV7-6 and J usage is TRBJ1-2; D not certain. The CDR3 runs to 14 residues. Germline CDR1 and CDR2: SGHVS and FNYEAQ. DNA for the CDR3: TGTGCAAGCAGCTTAGGAGGTAGAGTACATGGCTACACCTTC. It specifies CASSLGGRVHGYTF. Combining the CDR3 with reference TRBV7-6 and TRBJ1-2 gives the whole variable domain GAGVSQSPRYKVTKRGQDVALRCDPISGHVSLYWYRQALGQGPEFLTYFNYEAQQDKSGLPNDRFSAERPEGSISTLTIQRTEQRDSAMYRCASSLGGRVHGYTFGSGTRLTVV.

This clonotype was seen many times. This sequence joins TRBV28 and TRBJ2-7; 10 bases are a match to TRBD2. Germline V gene lookup returns CDR1 MDHEN and CDR2 SYDVKM. After removal of 7 bases from V and 1 base from J, the junction contained 7 bases not matched to a gene. The CDR3 totals 15 residues. The CDR3: CASTLGLAPSYEQYF. Here the CDR3 DNA reads TGTGCCAGCACCCTGGGACTAGCGCCTTCCTACGAGCAGTACTTC.